Listed below are T cell receptor beta chains from one sample, sequenced in a study of regulatory T cells in long-lasting Graves disease. TCRdb re-derived calls from the multiplex PCR reads in MiXCR, one entry per CDR3 protein. The sample comprises more than 650,000 distinct CDR3 sequences, roughly 30% of which are singletons, and roughly 46% rests with the top ten. The sample was peripheral blood mononuclear cells (PBMCs), taken when the disease was refractory, from a patient treated with antithyroid drugs. The receptors stem from a female donor with Graves disease. Each CDR3 is given with its conserved first and last residue. Some rows mark clone size as missing; the rest say once, few, many or name a class of expanded clone.

>TRBJ1-3|-|TRBV15|15
CATSRDPSSGNTIYF
>TRBJ1-1|-|TRBV29-1|11
CSVTSGPEAFF
>TRBJ1-1|-|TRBV9|14
CASSVHGTNTEAFF
>TRBJ1-5|many|TRBV3-1|14
CASSQRGYNQPQHF
>TRBJ2-7|-|TRBV19|13
CASSISLTGGQYF
>TRBJ1-5|-|TRBV6-1|15
CASRVIDGSNQPQHF
>TRBJ1-4|few|TRBV3-1|13
CASSFGPNEKLFF
>TRBJ1-2|-|TRBV27|13
CASSSRDRLGYTF
>TRBJ1-5|-|TRBV28|12
CASFPGGQPQHF
>TRBJ1-4|once|TRBV10-3|16
CAISDPADREIEKLFF
>TRBJ1-1|-|TRBV10-3|15
CAISETGGMYTEAFF
>TRBJ1-1|few|TRBV10-3|14
CAISESGGKAEAFF
>TRBJ2-7|-|TRBV13|17
CASSLGIAAGGVYEQYF
>TRBJ1-3|few|TRBV5-1|15
CASSLEPTSGNTIYF
>TRBJ2-5|-|TRBV20-1|15
CSARAPGRYQETQYF
>TRBJ2-5|-|TRBV3-1|17
CASSQDLGTSGRETQYF
>TRBJ1-3|-|TRBV28|15
CASTEKMISGNTIYF
>TRBJ1-2|-|TRBV3-1|16
CASSRPGQGFNYGYTF
>TRBJ2-5|-|TRBV7-9|17
CASSPIGLAGNQETQYF
>TRBJ1-5|few|TRBV3-1|19
CASSQEGPAGGRGNQPQHF
>TRBJ1-2|few|TRBV5-4|14
CASSLELGVADYTF
>TRBJ1-1|many|TRBV28|15
CASRGNGYMNTEAFF
>TRBJ2-1|-|TRBV30|15
CAWGGGRGSYNEQFF
>TRBJ1-1|few|TRBV7-9|15
CASSSQGVRALEAFF
>TRBJ2-7|few|TRBV9|16
CASSVGDSGQTYEQYF
>TRBJ2-1|once|TRBV6-1|15
CASSDSAGSYNEQFF
>TRBJ2-5|many|TRBV28|14
CASTTHWGGETQYF
>TRBJ1-5|few|TRBV28|14
CASSLRDGRQPQHF
>TRBJ2-7|-|TRBV5-1|17
CASSLRPGLAKSYEQYF
>TRBJ2-7|-|TRBV7-6|14
CASSYYGDTYEQYF
>TRBJ1-1|-|TRBV5-1|14
CASSHGQGRTEAFF
>TRBJ1-2|-|TRBV15|15
CATSRADREAYGYTF
>TRBJ1-5|once|TRBV19|14
CASSEQGPAHPQHF
>TRBJ1-1|-|TRBV20-1|14
CSARDPGLDTEAFF
>TRBJ2-5|many|TRBV3-1|14
CASSREEGRETQYF
>TRBJ2-7|-|TRBV5-5|15
CASSLDPAGNYEQYF
>TRBJ1-2|-|TRBV3-1|14
CASSQGLNSYGYTF
>TRBJ2-5|-|TRBV6-5|15
CASSYRLAGGETQYF
>TRBJ1-2|few|TRBV2|14
CASSVTGTPERRTF